This T cell receptor beta chain was retrieved from a study of blood T cell repertoires in COVID-19. Method: immunoSEQ multiplex PCR; TCRdb's copy keeps in-frame clones and lacks some. In the table there are fewer than 250,000 clones, 84% of which are singletons. CDR3 length: 15 amino acids. V lost 4 bases and J lost 0; bases outside the gene matches: 4. Germline V gives CDR1 LGHNA, CDR2 YSLEER. The gene calls are TRBV4-3 and TRBJ1-2; 8 bases are a match to TRBD1. The sequence came from a man aged 60-69 years who had recovered from COVID-19. Input material: PBMCs or T cells enriched from blood (not recorded which). The CDR3 is CASSPGTGTNYGYTF. Here the CDR3 DNA reads TGCGCCAGCAGCCCCGGGACAGGCACTAACTATGGCTACACCTTC.